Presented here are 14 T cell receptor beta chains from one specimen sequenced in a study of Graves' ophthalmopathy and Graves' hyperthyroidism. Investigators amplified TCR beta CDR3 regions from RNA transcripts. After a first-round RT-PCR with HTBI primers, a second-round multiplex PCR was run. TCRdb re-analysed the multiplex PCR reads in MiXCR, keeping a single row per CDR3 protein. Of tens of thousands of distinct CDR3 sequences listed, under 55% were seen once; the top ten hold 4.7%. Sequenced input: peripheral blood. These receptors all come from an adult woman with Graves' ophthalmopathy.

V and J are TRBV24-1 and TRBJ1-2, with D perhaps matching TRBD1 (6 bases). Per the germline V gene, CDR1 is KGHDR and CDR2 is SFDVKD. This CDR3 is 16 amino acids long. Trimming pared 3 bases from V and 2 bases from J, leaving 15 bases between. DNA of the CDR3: TGTGCCACCAGTGATCCCGTGGGGGGACAAAACTATGGCTACACCTTC. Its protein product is CATSDPVGGQNYGYTF.

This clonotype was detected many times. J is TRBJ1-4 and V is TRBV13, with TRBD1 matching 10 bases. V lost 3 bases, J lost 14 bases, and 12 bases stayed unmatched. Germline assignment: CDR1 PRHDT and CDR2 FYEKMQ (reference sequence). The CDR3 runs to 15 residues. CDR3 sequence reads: CASSLGPGQGSQLFF. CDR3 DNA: TGTGCCAGCAGCTTGGGACCGGGACAGGGGTCTCAGCTGTTTTTT.

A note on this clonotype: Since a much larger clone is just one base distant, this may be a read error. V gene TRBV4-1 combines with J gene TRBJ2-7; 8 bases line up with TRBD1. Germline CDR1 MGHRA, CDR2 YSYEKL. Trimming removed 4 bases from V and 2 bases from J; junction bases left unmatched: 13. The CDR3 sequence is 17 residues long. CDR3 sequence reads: CASSRQPRDRTAYEQYF. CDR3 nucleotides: TGCGCCAGCAGCCGGCAACCTCGGGACAGGACCGCCTACGAGCAGTACTTC.

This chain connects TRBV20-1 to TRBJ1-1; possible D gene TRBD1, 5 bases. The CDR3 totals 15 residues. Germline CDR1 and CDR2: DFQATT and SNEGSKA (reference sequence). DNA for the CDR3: TGCAGCCAGAAGATGCAGGGCCGGATAAACACTGAAGCTTTCTTT. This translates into CSQKMQGRINTEAFF.

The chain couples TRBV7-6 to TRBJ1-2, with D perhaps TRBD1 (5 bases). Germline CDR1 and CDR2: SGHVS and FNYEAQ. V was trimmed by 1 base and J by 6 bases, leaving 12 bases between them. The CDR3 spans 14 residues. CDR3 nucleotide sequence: TGTGCCAGCAGCTTAGGGGACCGGGGCCATGGCTACACCTTC. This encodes CASSLGDRGHGYTF.

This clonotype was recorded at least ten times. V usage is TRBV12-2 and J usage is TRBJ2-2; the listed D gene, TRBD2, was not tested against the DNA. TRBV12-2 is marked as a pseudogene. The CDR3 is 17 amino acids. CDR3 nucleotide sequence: TGTGCAAGTCGCTTGGGAGCGGGAGGACGGAACACCGGGGAGCTGTTTTTT. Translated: CASRLGAGGRNTGELFF.

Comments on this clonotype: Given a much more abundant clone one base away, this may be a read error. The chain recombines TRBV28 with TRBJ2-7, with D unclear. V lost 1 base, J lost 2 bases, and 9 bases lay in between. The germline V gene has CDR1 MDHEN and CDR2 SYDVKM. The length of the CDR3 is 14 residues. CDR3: CASSLSVTAYEQYF. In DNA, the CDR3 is TGTGCCAGCAGTTTATCGGTAACTGCCTACGAGCAGTACTTC.

The CDR3 DNA is TGCAGTGCTAGAATAGCGGATCAGACCTCCTACGAGCAGTACTTC. It translates to CSARIADQTSYEQYF. The chain links TRBV20-1 to TRBJ2-7; a weak D match, TRBD2 (6 bases). Per the germline V gene, CDR1 is DFQATT and CDR2 is SNEGSKA (reference sequence). Trimming left V 2 bases short and J 0 bases short, with 14 bases between. The CDR3 extends over 15 amino acids.

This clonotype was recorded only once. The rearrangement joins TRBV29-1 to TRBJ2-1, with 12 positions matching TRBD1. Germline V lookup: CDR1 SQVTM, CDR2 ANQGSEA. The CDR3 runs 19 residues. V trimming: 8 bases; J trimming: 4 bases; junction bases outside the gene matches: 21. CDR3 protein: CSTLGASGTGGDFYNEQFF. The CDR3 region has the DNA TGCAGCACTCTAGGTGCCTCCGGGACAGGGGGCGACTTTTACAATGAGCAGTTCTTC.

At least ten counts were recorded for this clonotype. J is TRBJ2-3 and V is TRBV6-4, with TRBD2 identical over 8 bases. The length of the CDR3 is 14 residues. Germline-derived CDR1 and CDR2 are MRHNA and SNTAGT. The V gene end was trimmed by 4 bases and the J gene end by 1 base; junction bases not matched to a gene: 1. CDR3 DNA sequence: TGTGCCAGCAGTGTGACTAGCGGCACAGATACGCAGTATTTT. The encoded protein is CASSVTSGTDTQYF.

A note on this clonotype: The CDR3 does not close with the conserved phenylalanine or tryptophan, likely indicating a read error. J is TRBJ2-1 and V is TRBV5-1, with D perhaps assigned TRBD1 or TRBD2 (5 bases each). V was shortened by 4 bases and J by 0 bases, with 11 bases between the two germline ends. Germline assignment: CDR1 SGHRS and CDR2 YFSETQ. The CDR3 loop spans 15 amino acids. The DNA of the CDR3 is TGCGCCAGCAGCCTGGGGGAGTTCTCCTACAATGAGCAGTTCCTC. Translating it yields CASSLGEFSYNEQFL.

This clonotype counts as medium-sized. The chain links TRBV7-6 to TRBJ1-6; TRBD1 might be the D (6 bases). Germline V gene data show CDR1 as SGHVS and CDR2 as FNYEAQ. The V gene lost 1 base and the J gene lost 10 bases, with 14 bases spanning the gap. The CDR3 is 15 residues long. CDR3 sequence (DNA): TGTGCCAGCAGCTTAGAGGGGGGAGGCAGATCACCCCTCCACTTT. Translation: CASSLEGGGRSPLHF.

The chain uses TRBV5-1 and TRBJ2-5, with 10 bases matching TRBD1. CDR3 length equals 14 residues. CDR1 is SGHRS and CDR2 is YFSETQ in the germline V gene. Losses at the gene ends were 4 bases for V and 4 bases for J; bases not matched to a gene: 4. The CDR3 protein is CASSHGTGVETQYF. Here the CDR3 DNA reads TGCGCCAGCAGCCACGGGACAGGGGTAGAGACCCAGTACTTC.

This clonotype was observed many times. In DNA, the CDR3 is TGTGCCAGCAGGGACGGGAGCTCCTACAATGAGCAGTTCTTC. Translated, it gives CASRDGSSYNEQFF. The J gene is TRBJ2-1, the V gene TRBV6-1; a possible D gene is TRBD2 (6 bases). The V end lost 6 bases, the J end lost 0 bases, and 9 bases lay between the germline ends. Germline CDR1 reads MNHNS; CDR2 reads SASEGT. The CDR3 contains 14 residues.